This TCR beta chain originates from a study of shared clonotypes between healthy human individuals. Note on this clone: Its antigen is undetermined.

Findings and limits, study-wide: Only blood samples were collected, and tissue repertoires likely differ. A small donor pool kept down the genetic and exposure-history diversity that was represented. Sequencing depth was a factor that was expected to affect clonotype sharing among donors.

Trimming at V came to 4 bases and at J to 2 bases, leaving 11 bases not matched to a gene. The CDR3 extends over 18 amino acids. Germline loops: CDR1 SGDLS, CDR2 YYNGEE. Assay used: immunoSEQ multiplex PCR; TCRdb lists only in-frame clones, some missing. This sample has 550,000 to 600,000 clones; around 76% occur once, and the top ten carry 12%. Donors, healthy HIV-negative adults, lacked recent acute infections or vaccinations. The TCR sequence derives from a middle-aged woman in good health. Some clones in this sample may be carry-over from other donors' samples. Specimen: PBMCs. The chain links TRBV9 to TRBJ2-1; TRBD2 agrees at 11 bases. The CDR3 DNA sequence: TGTGCCAGCAGCACCCCCCTGGGGACTAGCGGTGCCTACAATGAGCAGTTCTTC. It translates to CASSTPLGTSGAYNEQFF. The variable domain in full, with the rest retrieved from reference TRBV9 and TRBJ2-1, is DSGVTQTPKHLITATGQRVTLRCSPRSGDLSVYWYQQSLDQGLQFLIQYYNGEERAKGNILERFSAQQFPDLHSELNLSSLELGDSALYFCASSTPLGTSGAYNEQFFGPGTRLTVL.